This T cell receptor beta chain was sequenced for a study of identical twins. V lost 0 bases, J lost 7 bases, and 10 bases lay in between. There are 13 residues in the CDR3. The germline CDR1 and CDR2 sequences are SGHRS and YFSETQ. The authors used template switching to add a universal primer site and gave cDNA unique molecular identifiers. TCRdb called the 5' RACE reads again in MiXCR, with one record for every CDR3 protein. Here the sample spans fewer than 550,000 distinct CDR3 sequences, 13% to 15% being singletons. Only a few counts were recorded for this clonotype. The same specimen was also included in a second study, on yellow fever vaccine responses in identical twins.

The receptor's source is a woman in her late teens or twenties in good health. The sample comprised CD4+ T cells sorted from blood. The gene calls are TRBV5-1 and TRBJ1-2; no definite D call. The CDR3 sequence: CASSLDGVPGYTF. The CDR3 nucleotides are TGCGCCAGCAGCTTGGACGGTGTTCCTGGCTACACCTTC.